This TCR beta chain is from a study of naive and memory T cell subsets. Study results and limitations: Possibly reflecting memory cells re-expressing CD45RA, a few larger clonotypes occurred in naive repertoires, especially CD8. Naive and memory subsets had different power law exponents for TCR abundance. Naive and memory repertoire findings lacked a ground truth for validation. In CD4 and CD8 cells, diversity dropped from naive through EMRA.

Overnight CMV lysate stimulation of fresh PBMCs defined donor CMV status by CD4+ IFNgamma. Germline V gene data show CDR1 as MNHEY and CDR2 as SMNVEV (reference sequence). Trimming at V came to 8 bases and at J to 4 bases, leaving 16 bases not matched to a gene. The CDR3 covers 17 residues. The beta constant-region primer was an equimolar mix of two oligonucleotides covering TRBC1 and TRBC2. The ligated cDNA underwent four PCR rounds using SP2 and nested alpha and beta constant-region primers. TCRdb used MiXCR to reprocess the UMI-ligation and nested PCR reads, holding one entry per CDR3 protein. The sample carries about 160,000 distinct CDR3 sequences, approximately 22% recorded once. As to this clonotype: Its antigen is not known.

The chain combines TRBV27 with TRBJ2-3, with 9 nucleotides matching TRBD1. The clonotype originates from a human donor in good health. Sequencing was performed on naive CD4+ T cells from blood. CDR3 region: CASSPLGTGRLADTQYF. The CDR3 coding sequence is TGTGCCAGCTCCCCGCTCGGGACAGGGAGACTTGCAGATACGCAGTATTTT.